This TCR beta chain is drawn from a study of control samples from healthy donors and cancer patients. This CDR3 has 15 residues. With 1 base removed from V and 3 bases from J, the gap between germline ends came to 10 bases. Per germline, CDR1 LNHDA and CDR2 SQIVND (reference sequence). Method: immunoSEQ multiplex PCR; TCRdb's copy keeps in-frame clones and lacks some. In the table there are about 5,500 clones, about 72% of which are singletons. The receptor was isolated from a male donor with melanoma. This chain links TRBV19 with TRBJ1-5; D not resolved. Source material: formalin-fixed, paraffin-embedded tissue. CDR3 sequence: CASSIGTSTNQPQHF. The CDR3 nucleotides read TGTGCCAGTAGTATAGGTACCAGCACCAATCAGCCCCAGCATTTT.